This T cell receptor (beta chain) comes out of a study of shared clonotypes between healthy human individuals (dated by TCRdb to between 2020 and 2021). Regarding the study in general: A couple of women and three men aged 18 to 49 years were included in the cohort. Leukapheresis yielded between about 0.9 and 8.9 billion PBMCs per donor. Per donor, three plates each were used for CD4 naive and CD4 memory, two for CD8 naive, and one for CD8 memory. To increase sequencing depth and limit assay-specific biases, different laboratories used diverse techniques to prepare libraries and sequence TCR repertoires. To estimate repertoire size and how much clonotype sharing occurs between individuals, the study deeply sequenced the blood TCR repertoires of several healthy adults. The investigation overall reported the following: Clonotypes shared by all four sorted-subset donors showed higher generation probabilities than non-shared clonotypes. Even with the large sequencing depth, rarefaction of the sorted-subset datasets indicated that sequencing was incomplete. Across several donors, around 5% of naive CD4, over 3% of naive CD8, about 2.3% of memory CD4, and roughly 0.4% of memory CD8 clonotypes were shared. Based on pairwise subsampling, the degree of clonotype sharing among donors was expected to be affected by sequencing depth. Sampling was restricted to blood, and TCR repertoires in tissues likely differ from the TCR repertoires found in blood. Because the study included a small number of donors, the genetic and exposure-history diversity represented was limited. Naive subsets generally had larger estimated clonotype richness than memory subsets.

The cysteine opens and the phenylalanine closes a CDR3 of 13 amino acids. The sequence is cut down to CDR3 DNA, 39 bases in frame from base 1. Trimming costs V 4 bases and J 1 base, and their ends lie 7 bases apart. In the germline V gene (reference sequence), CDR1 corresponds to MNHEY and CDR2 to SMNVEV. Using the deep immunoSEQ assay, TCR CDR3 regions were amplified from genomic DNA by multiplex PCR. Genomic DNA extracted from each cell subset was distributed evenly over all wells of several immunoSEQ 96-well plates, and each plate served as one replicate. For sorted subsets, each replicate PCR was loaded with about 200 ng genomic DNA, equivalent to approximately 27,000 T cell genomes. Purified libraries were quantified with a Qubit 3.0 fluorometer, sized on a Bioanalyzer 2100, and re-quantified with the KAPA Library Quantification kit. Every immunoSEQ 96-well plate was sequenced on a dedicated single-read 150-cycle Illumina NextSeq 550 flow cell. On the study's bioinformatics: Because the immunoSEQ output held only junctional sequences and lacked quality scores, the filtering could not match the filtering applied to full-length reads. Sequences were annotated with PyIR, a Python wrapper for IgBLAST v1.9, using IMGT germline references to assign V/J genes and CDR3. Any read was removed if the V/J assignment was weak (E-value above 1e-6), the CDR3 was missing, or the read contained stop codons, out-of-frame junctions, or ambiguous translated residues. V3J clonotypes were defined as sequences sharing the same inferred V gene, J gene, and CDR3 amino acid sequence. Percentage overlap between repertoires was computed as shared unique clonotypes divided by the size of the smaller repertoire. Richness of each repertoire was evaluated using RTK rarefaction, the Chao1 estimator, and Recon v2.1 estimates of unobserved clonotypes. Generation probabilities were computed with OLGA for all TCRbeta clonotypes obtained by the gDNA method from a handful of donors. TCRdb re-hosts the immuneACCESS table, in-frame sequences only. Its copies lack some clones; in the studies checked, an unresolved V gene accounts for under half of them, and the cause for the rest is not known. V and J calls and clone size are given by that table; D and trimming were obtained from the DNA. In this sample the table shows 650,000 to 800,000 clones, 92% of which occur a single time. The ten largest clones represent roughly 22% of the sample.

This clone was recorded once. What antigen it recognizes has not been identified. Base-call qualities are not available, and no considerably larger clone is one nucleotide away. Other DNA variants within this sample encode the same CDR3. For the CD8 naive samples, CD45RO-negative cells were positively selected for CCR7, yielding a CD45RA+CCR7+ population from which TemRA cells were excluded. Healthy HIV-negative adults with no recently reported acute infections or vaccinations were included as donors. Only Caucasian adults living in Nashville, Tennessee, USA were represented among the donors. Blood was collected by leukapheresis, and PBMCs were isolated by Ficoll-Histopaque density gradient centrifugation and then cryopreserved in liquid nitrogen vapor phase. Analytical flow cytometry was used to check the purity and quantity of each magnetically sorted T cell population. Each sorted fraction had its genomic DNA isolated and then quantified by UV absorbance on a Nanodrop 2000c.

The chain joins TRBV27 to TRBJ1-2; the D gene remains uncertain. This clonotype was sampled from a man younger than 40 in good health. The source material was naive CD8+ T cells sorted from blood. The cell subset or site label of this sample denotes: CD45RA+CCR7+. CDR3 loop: CASSSGFNYGYTF. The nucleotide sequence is TGTGCCAGCAGTTCTGGATTTAACTATGGCTACACCTTC.